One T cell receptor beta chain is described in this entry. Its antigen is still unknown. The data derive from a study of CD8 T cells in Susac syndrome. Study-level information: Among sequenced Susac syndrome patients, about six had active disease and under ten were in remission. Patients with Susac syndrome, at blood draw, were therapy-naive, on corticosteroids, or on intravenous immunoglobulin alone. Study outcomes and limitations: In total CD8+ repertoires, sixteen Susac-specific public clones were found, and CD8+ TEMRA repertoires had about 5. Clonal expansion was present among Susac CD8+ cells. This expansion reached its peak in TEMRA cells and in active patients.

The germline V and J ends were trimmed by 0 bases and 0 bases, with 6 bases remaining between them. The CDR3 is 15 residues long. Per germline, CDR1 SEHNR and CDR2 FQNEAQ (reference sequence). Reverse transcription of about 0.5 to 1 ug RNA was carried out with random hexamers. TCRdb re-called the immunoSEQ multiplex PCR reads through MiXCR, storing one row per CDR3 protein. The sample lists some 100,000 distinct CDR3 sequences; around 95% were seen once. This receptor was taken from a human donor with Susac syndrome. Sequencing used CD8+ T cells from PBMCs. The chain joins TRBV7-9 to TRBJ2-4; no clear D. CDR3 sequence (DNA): TGTGCCAGCAGCTTAGCGGGTCTAGCCAAAAACATTCAGTACTTC. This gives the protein CASSLAGLAKNIQYF.